A selection of T cell receptor beta chains follows, all from one sample in a study of blood T cell repertoires in COVID-19. The method was immunoSEQ multiplex PCR; TCRdb's version includes in-frame clones alone and lacks a portion of them. Found here are approximately 88,000 clones, roughly 87% of them singletons; the top ten hold 15%. The source material was peripheral blood. These receptor sequences come from a male donor with acute or convalescent COVID-19. The CDR3 runs from the conserved cysteine through the conserved F or W. Fields, in order: V gene, clone size, D gene, J gene, CDR3 DNA, CDR3 protein. D genes are given only for firm matches. Some rows mark clone size as missing; the rest say once, few, many or name a class of expanded clone.

>TRBV5-1|.|.|TRBJ1-3
TGCGCCAGCAGCTGGGGGGGTGATCTTGCTGGAAACACCATATATTTT
CASSWGGDLAGNTIYF
>TRBV7-6|.|.|TRBJ1-6
TGTGCCAGCAGCTTAGGGGCAGCGGGAGATCGGTCACCCCTCCACTTT
CASSLGAAGDRSPLHF
>TRBV6-5|.|TRBD1|TRBJ2-7
TGTGCCAGCACCGACAGGGGGCTCGGCGAGCAGTACTTC
CASTDRGLGEQYF
>TRBV6-5|.|.|TRBJ2-5
TGTGCCAGCAGTTACTTTCAGGGGCCCGAGACCCAGTACTTC
CASSYFQGPETQYF
>TRBV11-3|.|.|TRBJ1-6
TGTGCCAGCAGCCGCTCCTATAATTCACCCCTCCACTTT
CASSRSYNSPLHF
>TRBV19|.|.|TRBJ1-1
TGTGCCAGTAGTGTTCTAAGACAGGATAAAGCTTTCTTT
CASSVLRQDKAFF
>TRBV19|.|.|TRBJ2-1
TGTGCCAGTAGTATAGCGGGGGTTGAGCAGTTCTTC
CASSIAGVEQFF
>TRBV18|once|TRBD1|TRBJ1-4
TGTGCCAGCTCCACCAGTGGACAGGGGGGATCTGAAAAACTGTTTTTT
CASSTSGQGGSEKLFF
>TRBV21-1|.|.|TRBJ1-6
TGTGCCAGCAGCAAAGCGCGCTCCAGGTCTAATTCACCCCTCCACTTT
CASSKARSRSNSPLHF
>TRBV2|.|.|TRBJ1-4
TGTGCCAGCAGTGAAGCGCCGGGTAATGAAAAACTGTTTTTT
CASSEAPGNEKLFF
>TRBV18|.|TRBD2|TRBJ2-1
TGTGCCAGCTCACCCCCCACGGGGAGGGTCTCCAATGAGCAGTTCTTC
CASSPPTGRVSNEQFF
>TRBV18|.|.|TRBJ1-5
TGTGCCAGCTCACCATCGGGACAGCCCCAGCATTTT
CASSPSGQPQHF
>TRBV5-1|.|TRBD1|TRBJ1-1
TGCGCCAGCACTCCGGGACAGGGGGCCACTGAAGCTTTCTTT
CASTPGQGATEAFF
>TRBV7-2|.|TRBD2|TRBJ2-3
TGTGCCAGCAGCCCCCTAGCGGGGATTAGCACAGATACGCAGTATTTT
CASSPLAGISTDTQYF
>TRBV15|.|.|TRBJ1-6
TGTGCCACCAGCAGATCCGGAGGTAATTCACCCCTCCACTTT
CATSRSGGNSPLHF
>TRBV5-4|.|.|TRBJ1-1
TGTGCCAGCAGCCCCTCCAACAGGAACACTGAAGCTTTCTTT
CASSPSNRNTEAFF
>TRBV5-1|.|TRBD1|TRBJ1-2
TGCGCCAGCACTCCTTTGGGACAGCCTTATGGCTACACCTTC
CASTPLGQPYGYTF
>TRBV7-2|.|.|TRBJ1-1
TGTGCCAGCAGCTTCGGGGAGGACACTGAAGCTTTCTTT
CASSFGEDTEAFF
>TRBV7-2|.|TRBD1|TRBJ2-2
TGTGCCAGCAGCCCACCGGGACAGCCGGGGACCGGGGAGCTGTTTTTT
CASSPPGQPGTGELFF
>TRBV7-2|.|.|TRBJ2-2
TGTGCCAGCAGCTTGCAGGGGAGGGGGAACACCGGGGAGCTGTTTTTT
CASSLQGRGNTGELFF
>TRBV18|.|TRBD1|TRBJ2-5
TGTGCCAGCTCACTACTTTCCCGGGACAGGGTTTTGTCTATAGGAGAGACCCAGTACTTC
CASSLLSRDRVLSIGETQYF
>TRBV4-2|.|TRBD2|TRBJ2-1
TGTGCCAGCACCAAGGGAGTGGGGGAGGGCGTCTCCTACAATGAGCAGTTCTTC
CASTKGVGEGVSYNEQFF
>TRBV28|.|.|TRBJ1-5
TGTGCCAGCAGCTTAGGCTTTCAGCCCCAGCATTTT
CASSLGFQPQHF
>TRBV28|.|TRBD2|TRBJ2-7
TGTGCCAGCACCCCGGGACTAGTATCCTACGAGCAGTACTTC
CASTPGLVSYEQYF
>TRBV9|.|TRBD2|TRBJ2-1
TGTGCCAGCAGCGCCTCCGGGACTAGCGCGGAGCAGTTCTTC
CASSASGTSAEQFF
>TRBV19|.|TRBD1|TRBJ1-1
TGTGCCAGTAGTCCTCGGGACAGCGCAAGCCGGGACACTGAAGCTTTCTTT
CASSPRDSASRDTEAFF
>TRBV6-5|.|TRBD1|TRBJ1-1
TGTGCCAGCAGTTACTCGGGACAGCCAGGGGACACTGAAGCTTTCTTT
CASSYSGQPGDTEAFF
>TRBV7-2|.|.|TRBJ2-1
TGTGCCAGCAGCTTAAGCAGGGATGAGCAGTTCTTC
CASSLSRDEQFF
>TRBV27|.|TRBD1|TRBJ2-7
TGTGCCAGCAGCCCCGGGACAGGAAAAAGCTCCTACGAGCAGTACTTC
CASSPGTGKSSYEQYF
>TRBV7-9|.|.|TRBJ2-1
TGTGCCAGCACGGGACCCGGGGATGAGCAGTTCTTC
CASTGPGDEQFF
>TRBV6-5|.|.|TRBJ1-4
TGTGCCAGCAGTTACTCGACACAGATTAATGAAAAACTGTTTTTT
CASSYSTQINEKLFF
>TRBV5-8|few|.|TRBJ1-3
TGTGCCAGCAGCTGGTCAGCAGGGGCTGGAAACACCATATATTTT
CASSWSAGAGNTIYF
>TRBV5-1|.|TRBD1|TRBJ1-4
TGCGCCAGCAGCCTAGACAGGGGTAGTGAAAAACTGTTTTTT
CASSLDRGSEKLFF
>TRBV29-1|.|TRBD1|TRBJ1-1
TGCAGCGTGGACCCGGGACAGGGGGGCACTGAAGCTTTCTTT
CSVDPGQGGTEAFF
>TRBV5-1|.|.|TRBJ2-3
TGCGCCAGCAGCTTGGACAGGGAGGGCAATACGCAGTATTTT
CASSLDREGNTQYF
>TRBV20-1|.|.|TRBJ1-4
TGCAGTGCTAGTTCTGGGCTGGATGCTAATGAAAAACTGTTTTTT
CSASSGLDANEKLFF
>TRBV2|.|TRBD2|TRBJ2-7
TGTGCCAGCACGAGCGGGACCTCCTACGAGCAGTACTTC
CASTSGTSYEQYF
>TRBV6-1|.|TRBD1|TRBJ1-5
TGTGCCAGCAGTGTCCTTGGGGGAGACAGGGGCAATCAGCCCCAGCATTTT
CASSVLGGDRGNQPQHF
>TRBV4-1|once|.|TRBJ1-1
TGCGCCAGCAGCCAAGATTACAGCCTCGGGGACACTGAAGCTTTCTTT
CASSQDYSLGDTEAFF
>TRBV15|.|.|TRBJ2-5
TGTGCCACCAGGAGAAGCTCGGGGGGCGGTGAGACCCAGTACTTC
CATRRSSGGGETQYF
>TRBV5-1|.|TRBD1|TRBJ1-1
TGCGCCAGCAGCATCCAGGGGGCTCCTGAAGCTTTCTTT
CASSIQGAPEAFF
>TRBV24-1|.|.|TRBJ1-5
TGTGCCACCAGTGGGCGTCAGGGCGGCAATCAGCCCCAGCATTTT
CATSGRQGGNQPQHF
>TRBV5-1|once|TRBD1|TRBJ1-1
TGCGCCAGCAGCCTCGGACAGGGTGAAGCTTTCTTT
CASSLGQGEAFF
>TRBV15|.|TRBD2|TRBJ2-5
TGTGCCACCAGCAGAGGGACTAGCGGGGGAGAGACCCAGTACTTC
CATSRGTSGGETQYF
>TRBV3-1/TRBV3-2|.|.|TRBJ1-1
TGTGCCAGCAGCCAAGGTGCGGGAGTGGGCACTGAAGCTTTCTTT
CASSQGAGVGTEAFF
>TRBV19|.|.|TRBJ2-1
TGTGCCAGTAGTCGTTACGGGGTCCTTGGGGATGAGCAGTTCTTC
CASSRYGVLGDEQFF
>TRBV5-6|.|.|TRBJ1-6
TGTGCCAGCAGCAGCTACAGGGATCCTAATTCACCCCTCCACTTT
CASSSYRDPNSPLHF
>TRBV27|once|.|TRBJ1-1
TGTGCCAGCAGTCCCGGTCTGGCTCCGGGAGAAGCTTTCTTT
CASSPGLAPGEAFF
>TRBV11-2|.|.|TRBJ2-1
TGTGCCAGCAGCTTAAGTTTATTGGCAGGGGTGTCGGATGAGCAGTTCTTC
CASSLSLLAGVSDEQFF